The 2 T cell receptor beta chains given below trace back to one sample, sequenced in a study of blood T cell repertoires in COVID-19. The protocol was immunoSEQ multiplex PCR, while the TCRdb copy is restricted to in-frame clones and leaves out a portion. The sample lists hundreds of thousands of clones; around 89% were seen once. Sequenced sample: peripheral blood. Receptor source: a woman aged 18-35 years with acute or convalescent COVID-19.

This chain connects TRBV5-6 to TRBJ2-3, with D hard to call. V was shortened by 2 bases and J by 5 bases, with 3 bases between the two germline ends. This CDR3 region has 11 residues. Per germline, CDR1 SGHDT and CDR2 YYEEEE. DNA for the CDR3: TGTGCCAGCAGCTTCGTAGATACGCAGTATTTT. Translation gives CASSFVDTQYF. The complete variable domain, with remaining parts taken from reference TRBV5-6 and TRBJ2-3, reads DAGVTQSPTHLIKTRGQQVTLRCSPKSGHDTVSWYQQALGQGPQFIFQYYEEEERQRGNFPDRFSGHQFPNYSSELNVNALLLGDSALYLCASSFVDTQYFGPGTRLTVL.

This clone showed up just once. The chain recombines TRBV5-1 with TRBJ1-2; 7 bases match TRBD1. CDR3 length: 15 residues. Germline values: CDR1 SGHRS, CDR2 YFSETQ. Unmatched junction bases numbered 7, after V lost 0 bases and J lost 5 bases. The chain's CDR3 is CASSLARGTAYGYTF. The CDR3 coding sequence is TGCGCCAGCAGCTTGGCTCGGGGGACAGCTTATGGCTACACCTTC.